What follows are 27 T cell receptor beta chains derived from one specimen sequenced in a study of pediatric ulcerative colitis. TCRdb's copy holds only in-frame clones and misses some; the assay was immunoSEQ multiplex PCR. In the table there are roughly 54,000 clones, approximately 87% of which are singletons. Source material: blood. Receptors were obtained from a boy younger than 18 who was a control in a study of pediatric ulcerative colitis.

This chain uses TRBV29-1 with TRBJ1-1; no reliable D call. V was shortened by 4 bases and J by 1 base, with 10 bases between the two germline ends. The V gene's germline CDR1 is SQVTM and CDR2 ANQGSEA. The CDR3 totals 13 residues. CDR3 region: CSVVSLKNTEAFF. DNA of the CDR3: TGCAGCGTTGTCTCGTTGAAGAACACTGAAGCTTTCTTT.

The J gene is TRBJ1-2, the V gene TRBV29-1; 10 bases agree with TRBD1. Trimming took 6 bases from V and 8 from J; bases not matched to a gene: 9. CDR1 SQVTM and CDR2 ANQGSEA come from the germline V gene. This CDR3 comprises 13 residues. The CDR3 loop reads CSVVGTGDIGYTF. In DNA form, the CDR3 reads TGCAGCGTCGTCGGGACAGGGGATATAGGCTACACCTTC.

The V gene is TRBV7-9, the J gene TRBJ1-5; 7 nucleotides match TRBD1. Germline CDR1 SEHNR, CDR2 FQNEAQ (reference sequence). Trimming took 5 bases from V and 2 from J; bases not matched to a gene: 6. This CDR3 comprises 15 residues. The CDR3 region is CASSTTTGGNQPQHF. The CDR3, as DNA: TGTGCCAGCAGCACCACCACAGGGGGCAATCAGCCCCAGCATTTT.

The genes are TRBV7-3 and TRBJ2-7; D call uncertain. Germline V gene sequence: CDR1 SGHTA, CDR2 FQGTGA. This CDR3 is 17 amino acids long. The germline V and J ends were trimmed by 0 bases and 4 bases, with 19 bases remaining between them. CDR3 region: CASSLTFRLIKCYEQYF. In DNA, the CDR3 is TGTGCCAGCAGCTTAACCTTCCGGTTAATCAAATGTTACGAGCAGTACTTC.

The chain joins TRBV2 to TRBJ2-2; the D gene is possibly TRBD1 (5 bases). This CDR3 spans 17 amino acids. Between the trimmed V and J ends, which lost 6 bases and 4 bases, there was a span of 21 bases. Germline CDR1 and CDR2: SNHLY and FYNNEI. CDR3 in amino acids: CASSGPLLRGGTGELFF. CDR3 in DNA: TGTGCCAGCAGCGGCCCCCTTTTAAGGGGTGGCACCGGGGAGCTGTTTTTT.

This rearrangement joins TRBV27 to TRBJ2-7, with D possibly matching TRBD2 (5 bases). The CDR3 has 15 residues. V gave up 2 bases and J gave up 2 bases, with 13 bases separating them. Per the germline V gene, CDR1 is MNHEY and CDR2 is SMNVEV (reference sequence). This CDR3 reads CASSLGSGVPYEQYF. The CDR3 DNA reads as TGTGCCAGCAGTTTAGGCAGCGGAGTCCCCTACGAGCAGTACTTC.

The chain combines TRBV9 with TRBJ2-7; TRBD2 is a possible D gene (6 bases). Germline CDR1 reads SGDLS; CDR2 reads YYNGEE. Trimming removed 2 bases from V and 3 bases from J, with 9 bases in between. The CDR3 is made up of 13 amino acids. The CDR3 protein is CASSVAGNYEQYF. CDR3 DNA: TGTGCCAGCAGCGTGGCGGGGAACTACGAGCAGTACTTC. The whole variable domain, filled in from reference TRBV9 and TRBJ2-7, reads DSGVTQTPKHLITATGQRVTLRCSPRSGDLSVYWYQQSLDQGLQFLIQYYNGEERAKGNILERFSAQQFPDLHSELNLSSLELGDSALYFCASSVAGNYEQYFGPGTRLTVT.

The J gene is TRBJ1-1, the V gene TRBV10-3; D gene ambiguous. The V end lost 0 bases, the J end lost 6 bases, and 8 bases lay between the germline ends. This CDR3 has 13 amino acids. The germline V gene has CDR1 ENHRY and CDR2 SYGVKD. The CDR3 loop reads CAISESTPPEAFF. For the CDR3, the DNA is TGTGCCATCAGTGAGTCAACCCCCCCTGAAGCTTTCTTT.

The V and J genes are TRBV18 and TRBJ1-4; D might be TRBD1 (6 bases). Germline lookup yields CDR1 KGHSH and CDR2 LQKENI. The CDR3 runs 17 residues. Between the trimmed V and J ends, which lost 1 base and 6 bases, there was a span of 18 bases. CDR3 coding DNA: TGTGCCAGCTCACCACGACAGGACATTCGCGGGGATGAAAAACTGTTTTTT. It codes for CASSPRQDIRGDEKLFF.

In DNA form, the CDR3 reads TGTGCCAGCAGAACTATGTGGGGGTCTGTGGAGACCCAGTACTTC. Amino acid sequence: CASRTMWGSVETQYF. V gene TRBV28 combines with J gene TRBJ2-5, with D perhaps being TRBD1 or TRBD2 (5 bases each). Trimming stripped 6 bases from V and 5 bases from J, with 19 bases between. Germline CDR1 and CDR2: MDHEN and SYDVKM. This CDR3 contains 15 residues.

The chain has TRBV5-4 and TRBJ1-2; the D is unclear. The CDR3 has 16 amino acids. V shed 1 base and J shed 4 bases, with 17 bases lying between them. Germline CDR1 is SGHNT and CDR2 is YYREEE (reference sequence). The CDR3 nucleotides are TGTGCCAGCAGCTTGCCTGGCGGGCCCCCTGGCTATGGCTACACCTTC. Translating it yields CASSLPGGPPGYGYTF.

The chain joins TRBV2 to TRBJ2-5, with TRBD1 matching over 7 bases. The CDR3 covers 17 residues. Germline CDR1 SNHLY, CDR2 FYNNEI. V trimming: 5 bases; J trimming: 5 bases; junction bases outside the gene matches: 17. CDR3 nucleotide sequence: TGTGCCAGCAGTTCTTCCCTCGGGACAGCGCTCGTGGAGACCCAGTACTTC. As protein: CASSSSLGTALVETQYF.

Remarks on this clone: No conserved phenylalanine or tryptophan ends this CDR3, so it is likely a read error. The V call is TRBV7-6, the J call TRBJ2-7; 7 positions match TRBD2. The CDR3 sequence is 14 residues long. Germline assignment: CDR1 SGHVS and CDR2 FNYEAQ. V shed 5 bases and J 2 bases; nucleotides not matched to a gene: 6. In nucleotides, the CDR3 is TGTGCCAGCAGCACGACTAGCTTAACCTACGAGCAGTACTCC. This encodes CASSTTSLTYEQYS.

The chain combines TRBV15 with TRBJ2-3; 7 bases match TRBD1. The CDR3 spans 15 residues. CDR1 is LNHNV, CDR2 YYDKDF, per germline (reference sequence). With V trimmed by 5 bases and J by 1 base, 6 bases remained unmatched. The CDR3 nucleotides read TGTGCCACCAGCGACCGGGACAGTGGCACAGATACGCAGTATTTT. Protein sequence: CATSDRDSGTDTQYF.

This sequence joins TRBV5-4 and TRBJ2-1; D not resolved. Deletions cut 0 bases from V and 5 bases from J, with 9 bases between. The germline V gene has CDR1 SGHNT and CDR2 YYREEE (reference sequence). The CDR3 is made up of 14 amino acids. The CDR3 protein is CASSLDGENNEQFF. The CDR3 DNA reads TGTGCCAGCAGCTTGGACGGCGAAAACAATGAGCAGTTCTTC. The full variable domain, rest sourced from reference TRBV5-4 and TRBJ2-1, is ETGVTQSPTHLIKTRGQQVTLRCSSQSGHNTVSWYQQALGQGPQFIFQYYREEENGRGNFPPRFSGLQFPNYSSELNVNALELDDSALYLCASSLDGENNEQFFGPGTRLTVL.

This chain joins TRBV4-3 and TRBJ2-3; 8 nucleotides match TRBD2. The V gene end was trimmed by 3 bases and the J gene end by 2 bases; junction bases not matched to a gene: 7. CDR1 and CDR2 from the germline V gene are LGHNA and YSLEER. The CDR3 covers 16 residues. The CDR3 region is CASSQRGTSNTDTQYF. The CDR3, as DNA: TGCGCCAGCAGCCAGAGGGGGACTAGTAACACAGATACGCAGTATTTT.

The V and J genes are TRBV7-3 and TRBJ1-3; D is ambiguous. Trimming shortened V by 5 bases and J by 4 bases, and 12 bases separated the two germline ends. Germline loops: CDR1 SGHTA, CDR2 FQGTGA. CDR3 length equals 14 residues. The CDR3 protein is CASSRAPGGNTIYF. DNA of the CDR3: TGTGCCAGCAGCCGCGCGCCCGGAGGAAACACCATATATTTT.

The V call is TRBV28, the J call TRBJ2-1, with 7 bases identical to TRBD1. Germline V gene lookup returns CDR1 MDHEN and CDR2 SYDVKM. J was trimmed by 4 bases and V by 5 bases; bases with no gene match: 5. The CDR3 consists of 14 residues. CDR3 DNA sequence: TGTGCCAGCAGTATTCCGGGACAGTACAATGAGCAGTTCTTC. It encodes CASSIPGQYNEQFF.

This chain connects TRBV25-1 to TRBJ2-7; either TRBD1 or TRBD2 may supply D (5 bases each). Trimming pared 3 bases from V and 4 bases from J, leaving 13 bases between. Germline V gene data show CDR1 as MGHDK and CDR2 as SYGVNS. The CDR3 runs to 14 residues. As DNA, the CDR3 is TGTGCCAGCAGTGACTCGGGACGGATATACGAGCAGTACTTC. As protein: CASSDSGRIYEQYF.

This CDR3 is CAISESAGGHGELFF. The CDR3 DNA follows: TGTGCCATCAGTGAGTCGGCGGGGGGTCACGGGGAGCTGTTTTTT. The chain recombines TRBV10-3 with TRBJ2-2; 8 nucleotides agree with TRBD2. After removal of 0 bases from V and 7 bases from J, the junction contained 4 bases not matched to a gene. The germline gives CDR1 ENHRY, CDR2 SYGVKD. The CDR3 consists of 15 residues.

The chain employs TRBV7-2 and TRBJ2-7; a possible D gene is TRBD2 (5 bases). This CDR3 region has 16 residues. Trimming left V 0 bases short and J 6 bases short, with 18 bases between. Germline CDR1 and CDR2: SGHTA and FQGNSA. In DNA, the CDR3 is TGTGCCAGCAGCTTAGCGAATGCGGGCCTCCCAGCCGAGCAGTACTTC. This translates into CASSLANAGLPAEQYF. The full variable domain, rest sourced from reference TRBV7-2 and TRBJ2-7, is GAGVSQSPSNKVTEKGKDVELRCDPISGHTALYWYRQSLGQGLEFLIYFQGNSAPDKSGLPSDRFSAERTGGSVSTLTIQRTQQEDSAVYLCASSLANAGLPAEQYFGPGTRLTVT.

In nucleotides, the CDR3 is TGTGCCAGCAGCTTGGATCAGGACAGGGTAGGTGGCTACACCTTC. The encoded protein is CASSLDQDRVGGYTF. The chain recombines TRBV5-6 with TRBJ1-2; 8 bases agree with TRBD1. The CDR3 is 15 amino acids. V was clipped by 0 bases and J by 7 bases; unmatched bases: 8. Germline CDR1 reads SGHDT; CDR2 reads YYEEEE.

This clone was found a few times. The rearrangement joins TRBV19 to TRBJ1-2; TRBD1 matches 10 bases. The CDR3 length is 14 residues. The trim removed 5 bases at V and 5 bases at J, leaving 5 bases unmatched. Germline V gives CDR1 LNHDA, CDR2 SQIVND (reference sequence). The CDR3 loop reads CASSHDRGLYGYTF. The CDR3 DNA reads TGTGCCAGTAGTCACGACAGGGGGCTGTATGGCTACACCTTC.

DNA for the CDR3: TGCGCCAGCAGTCATCCTAAAGACAGGGGAGGCTATGGCTACACCTTC. This codes for CASSHPKDRGGYGYTF. V gene TRBV23-1 combines with J gene TRBJ1-2; 8 bases agree with TRBD1. TRBV23-1 has ORF status, its function being uncertain. V gave up 3 bases and J gave up 4 bases; unmatched junction bases: 10. The CDR3 extends over 16 amino acids.

The chain couples TRBV2 to TRBJ1-3; no definite D call. V was trimmed by 7 bases and J by 3 bases, leaving 19 bases between them. Germline-derived CDR1 and CDR2 are SNHLY and FYNNEI. This CDR3 is 16 amino acids long. The CDR3 DNA follows: TGTGCCAGCATCCCTCAGAGGGCTGTTGGTGGAAACACCATATATTTT. This sequence encodes CASIPQRAVGGNTIYF.

The V and J genes are TRBV7-8 and TRBJ1-4, with D tentatively TRBD1 (6 bases). CDR1 and CDR2 from the germline V gene are SGHVS and FQNEAQ. Deletions cut 5 bases from V and 3 bases from J, with 13 bases between. The CDR3 runs to 15 residues. The CDR3 coding sequence is TGTGCCAGCAGCCGACGCGGACAGTCTAATGAAAAACTGTTTTTT. Its protein product is CASSRRGQSNEKLFF.

The table lists this clone with a few counts. This rearrangement joins TRBV28 to TRBJ2-7; D remains ambiguous. Between the trimmed V and J ends, which lost 7 bases and 3 bases, there was a span of 10 bases. The germline V gene has CDR1 MDHEN and CDR2 SYDVKM. CDR3 length: 12 residues. The CDR3 DNA sequence: TGTGCCAGCATGACGAGACACTACGAGCAGTACTTC. It translates to CASMTRHYEQYF.